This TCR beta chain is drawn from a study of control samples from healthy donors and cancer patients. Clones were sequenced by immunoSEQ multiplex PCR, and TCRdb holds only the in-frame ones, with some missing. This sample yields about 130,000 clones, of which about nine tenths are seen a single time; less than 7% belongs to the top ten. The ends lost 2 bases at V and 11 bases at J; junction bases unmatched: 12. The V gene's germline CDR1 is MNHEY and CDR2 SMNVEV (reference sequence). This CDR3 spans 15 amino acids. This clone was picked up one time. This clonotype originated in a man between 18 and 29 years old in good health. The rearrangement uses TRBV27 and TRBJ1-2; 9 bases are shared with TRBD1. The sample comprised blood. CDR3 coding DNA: TGTGCCAGCAGTTTAACGGCAACAGGGGGCAGGAGATACACCTTC. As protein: CASSLTATGGRRYTF.